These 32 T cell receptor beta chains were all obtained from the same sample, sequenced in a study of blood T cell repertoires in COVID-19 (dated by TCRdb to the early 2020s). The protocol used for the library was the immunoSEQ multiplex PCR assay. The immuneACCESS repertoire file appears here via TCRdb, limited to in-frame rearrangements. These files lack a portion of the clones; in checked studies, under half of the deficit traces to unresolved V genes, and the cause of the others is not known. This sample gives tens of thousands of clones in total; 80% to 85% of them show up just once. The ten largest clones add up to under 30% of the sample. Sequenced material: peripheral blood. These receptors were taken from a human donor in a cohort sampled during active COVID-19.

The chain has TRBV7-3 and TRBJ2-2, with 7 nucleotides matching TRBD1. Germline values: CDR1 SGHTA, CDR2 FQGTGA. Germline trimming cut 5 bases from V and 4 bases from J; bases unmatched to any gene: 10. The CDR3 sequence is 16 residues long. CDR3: CASSPTGRGSTGELFF. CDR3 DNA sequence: TGTGCCAGCAGCCCGACGGGCAGGGGGTCCACCGGGGAGCTGTTTTTT. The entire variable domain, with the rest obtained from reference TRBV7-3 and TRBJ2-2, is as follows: GAGVSQTPSNKVTEKGKYVELRCDPISGHTALYWYRQSLGQGPEFLIYFQGTGAADDSGLPNDRFFAVRPEGSVSTLKIQRTERGDSAVYLCASSPTGRGSTGELFFGEGSRLTVL.

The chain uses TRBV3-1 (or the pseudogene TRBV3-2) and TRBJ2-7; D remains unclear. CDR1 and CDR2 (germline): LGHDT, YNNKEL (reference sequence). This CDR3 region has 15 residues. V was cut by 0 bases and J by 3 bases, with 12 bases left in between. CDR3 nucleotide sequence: TGTGCCAGCAGCCAAGAAGGATTGTCGGGCTACGAGCAGTACTTC. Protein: CASSQEGLSGYEQYF.

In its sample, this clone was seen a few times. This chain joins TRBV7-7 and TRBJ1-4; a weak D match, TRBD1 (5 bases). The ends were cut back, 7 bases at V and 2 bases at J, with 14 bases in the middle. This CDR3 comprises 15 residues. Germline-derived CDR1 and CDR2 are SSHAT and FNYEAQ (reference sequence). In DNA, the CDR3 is TGTGCCAGCAAAAAAGGGGCAGGGACTAATGAAAAACTGTTTTTT. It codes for CASKKGAGTNEKLFF.

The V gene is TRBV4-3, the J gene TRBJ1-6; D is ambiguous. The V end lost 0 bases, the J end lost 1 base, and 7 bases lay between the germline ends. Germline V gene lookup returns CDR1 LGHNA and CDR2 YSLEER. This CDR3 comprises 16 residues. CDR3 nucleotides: TGCGCCAGCAGCCAAGAGCGAGGTTCCTATAATTCACCCCTCCACTTT. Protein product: CASSQERGSYNSPLHF.

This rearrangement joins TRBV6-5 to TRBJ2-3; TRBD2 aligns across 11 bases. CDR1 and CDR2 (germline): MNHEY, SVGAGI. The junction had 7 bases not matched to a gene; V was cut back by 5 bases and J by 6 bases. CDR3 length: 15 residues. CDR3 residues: CASSISGGAGDTQYF. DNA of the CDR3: TGTGCCAGCAGTATTAGCGGGGGGGCGGGCGATACGCAGTATTTT.

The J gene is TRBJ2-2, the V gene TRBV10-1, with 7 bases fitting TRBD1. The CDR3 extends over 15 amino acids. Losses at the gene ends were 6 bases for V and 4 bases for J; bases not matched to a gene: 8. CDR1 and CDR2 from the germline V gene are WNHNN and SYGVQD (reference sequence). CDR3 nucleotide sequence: TGCGCCAGCAGCGACAGGGCCCCGGGCACCGGGGAGCTGTTTTTT. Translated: CASSDRAPGTGELFF.

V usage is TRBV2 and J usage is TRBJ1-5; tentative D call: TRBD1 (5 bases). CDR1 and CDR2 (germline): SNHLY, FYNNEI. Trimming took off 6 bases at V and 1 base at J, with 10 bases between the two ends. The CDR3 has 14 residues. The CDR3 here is CASRLGLSNQPQHF. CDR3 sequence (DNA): TGTGCCAGCAGATTGGGACTAAGCAATCAGCCCCAGCATTTT.

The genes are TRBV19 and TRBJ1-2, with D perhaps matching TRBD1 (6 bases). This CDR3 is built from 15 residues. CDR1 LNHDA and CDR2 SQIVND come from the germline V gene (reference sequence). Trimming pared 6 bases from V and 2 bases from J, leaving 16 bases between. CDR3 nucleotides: TGTGCCAGTAGCCCCACAGGGTCAACCAACTATGGCTACACCTTC. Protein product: CASSPTGSTNYGYTF.

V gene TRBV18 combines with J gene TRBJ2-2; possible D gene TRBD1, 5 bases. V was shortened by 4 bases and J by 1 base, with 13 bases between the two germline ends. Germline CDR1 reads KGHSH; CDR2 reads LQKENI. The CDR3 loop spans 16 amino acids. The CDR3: CASSQIQAENTGELFF. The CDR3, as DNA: TGTGCCAGCTCACAGATACAGGCTGAGAACACCGGGGAGCTGTTTTTT. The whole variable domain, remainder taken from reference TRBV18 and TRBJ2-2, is NAGVMQNPRHLVRRRGQEARLRCSPMKGHSHVYWYRQLPEEGLKFMVYLQKENIIDESGMPKERFSAEFPKEGPSILRIQQVVRGDSAAYFCASSQIQAENTGELFFGEGSRLTVL.

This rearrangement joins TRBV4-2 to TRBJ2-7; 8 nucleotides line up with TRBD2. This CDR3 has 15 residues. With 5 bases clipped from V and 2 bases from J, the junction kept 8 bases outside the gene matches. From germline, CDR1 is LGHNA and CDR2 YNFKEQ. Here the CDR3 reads CASSSRGGDTYEQYF. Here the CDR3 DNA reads TGTGCCAGCAGCTCCCGGGGGGGGGACACCTACGAGCAGTACTTC.

CDR3: CASTQDRVSGNTIYF. The CDR3 bases are TGTGCCAGCACCCAAGACAGGGTCTCAGGAAACACCATATATTTT. This rearrangement joins TRBV2 to TRBJ1-3, with 7 bases identical to TRBD1. This CDR3 comprises 15 residues. Germline CDR1 and CDR2: SNHLY and FYNNEI. V dropped 7 bases and J dropped 4; count of bases not matched to a gene: 10.

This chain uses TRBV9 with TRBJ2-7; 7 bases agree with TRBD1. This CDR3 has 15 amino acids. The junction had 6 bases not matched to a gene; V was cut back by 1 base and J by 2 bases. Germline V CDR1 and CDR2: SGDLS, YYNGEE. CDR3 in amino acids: CASSVSTGATYEQYF. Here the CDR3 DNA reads TGTGCCAGCAGCGTATCCACAGGGGCCACCTACGAGCAGTACTTC.

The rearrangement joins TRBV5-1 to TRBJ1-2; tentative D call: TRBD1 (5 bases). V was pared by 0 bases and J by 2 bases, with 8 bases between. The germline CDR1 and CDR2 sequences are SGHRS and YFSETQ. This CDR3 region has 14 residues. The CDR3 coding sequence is TGCGCCAGCAGCTTGGACCAGGGAAACTATGGCTACACCTTC. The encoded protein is CASSLDQGNYGYTF.

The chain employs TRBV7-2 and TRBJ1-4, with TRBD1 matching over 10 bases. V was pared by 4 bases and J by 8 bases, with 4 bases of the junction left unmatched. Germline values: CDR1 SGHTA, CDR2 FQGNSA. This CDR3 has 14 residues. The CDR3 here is CASSYDRGQEKLFF. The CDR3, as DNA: TGTGCCAGCAGCTACGACAGGGGGCAAGAAAAACTGTTTTTT.

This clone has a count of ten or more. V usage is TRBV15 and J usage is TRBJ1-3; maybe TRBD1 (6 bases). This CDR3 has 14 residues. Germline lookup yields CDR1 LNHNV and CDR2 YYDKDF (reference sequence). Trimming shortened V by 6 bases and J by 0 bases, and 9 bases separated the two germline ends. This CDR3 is CATSQGLSGNTIYF. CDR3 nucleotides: TGTGCCACCAGTCAGGGGCTCTCTGGAAACACCATATATTTT.

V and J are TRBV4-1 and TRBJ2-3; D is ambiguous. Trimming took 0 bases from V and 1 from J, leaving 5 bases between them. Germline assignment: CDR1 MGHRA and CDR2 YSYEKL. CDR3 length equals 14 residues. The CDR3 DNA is TGCGCCAGCAGCCAAGATGTCGGCACAGATACGCAGTATTTT. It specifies CASSQDVGTDTQYF.

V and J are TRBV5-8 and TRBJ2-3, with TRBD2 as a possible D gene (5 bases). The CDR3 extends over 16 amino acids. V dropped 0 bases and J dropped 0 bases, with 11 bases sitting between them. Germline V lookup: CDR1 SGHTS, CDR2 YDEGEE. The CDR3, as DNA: TGTGCCAGCAGCTTGGGGGTCAGCGGAAGCACAGATACGCAGTATTTT. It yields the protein CASSLGVSGSTDTQYF.

CDR3 DNA: TGTGCCAGCCGCCTAGCGGGGGACGGGTACGAGCAGTACTTC. It yields the protein CASRLAGDGYEQYF. The rearrangement links TRBV5-4 to TRBJ2-7, with 10 bases identical to TRBD2. V was pared by 7 bases and J by 4 bases, with 8 bases of the junction left unmatched. The CDR3 contains 14 residues. Germline CDR1 and CDR2: SGHNT and YYREEE (reference sequence). Full variable domain (missing parts from reference TRBV5-4 and TRBJ2-7): ETGVTQSPTHLIKTRGQQVTLRCSSQSGHNTVSWYQQALGQGPQFIFQYYREEENGRGNFPPRFSGLQFPNYSSELNVNALELDDSALYLCASRLAGDGYEQYFGPGTRLTVT.

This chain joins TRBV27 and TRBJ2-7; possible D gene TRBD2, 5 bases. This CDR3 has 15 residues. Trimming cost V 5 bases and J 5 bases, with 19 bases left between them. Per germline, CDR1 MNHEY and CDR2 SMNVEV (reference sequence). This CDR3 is CASSPTLTGKDEQYF. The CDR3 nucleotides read TGTGCCAGCAGTCCTACGCTCACGGGGAAGGACGAGCAGTACTTC.

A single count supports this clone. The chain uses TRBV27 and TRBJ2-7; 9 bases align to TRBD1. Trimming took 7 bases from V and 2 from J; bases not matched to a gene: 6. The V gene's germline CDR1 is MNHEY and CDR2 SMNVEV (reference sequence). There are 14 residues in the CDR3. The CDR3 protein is CASKEDRGTYEQYF. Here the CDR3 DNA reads TGTGCCAGCAAGGAGGACAGGGGCACCTACGAGCAGTACTTC.

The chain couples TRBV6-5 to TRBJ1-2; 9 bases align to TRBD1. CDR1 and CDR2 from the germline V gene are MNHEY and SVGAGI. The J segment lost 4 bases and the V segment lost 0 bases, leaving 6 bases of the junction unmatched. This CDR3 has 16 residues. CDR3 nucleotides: TGTGCCAGCAGTTACTCTCGGACAGGGGACGGCTATGGCTACACCTTC. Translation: CASSYSRTGDGYGYTF.

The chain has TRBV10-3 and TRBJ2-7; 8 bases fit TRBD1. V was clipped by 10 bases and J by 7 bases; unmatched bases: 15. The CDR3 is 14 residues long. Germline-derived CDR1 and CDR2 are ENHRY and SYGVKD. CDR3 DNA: TGTGCCACCCGTGACGGGACAGGCGCCTGGGAGCAGTACTTC. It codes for CATRDGTGAWEQYF.

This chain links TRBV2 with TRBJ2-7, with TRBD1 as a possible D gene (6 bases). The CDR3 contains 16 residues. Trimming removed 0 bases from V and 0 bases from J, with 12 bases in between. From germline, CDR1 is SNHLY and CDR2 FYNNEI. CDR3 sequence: CASSEAGRGLSYEQYF. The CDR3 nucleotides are TGTGCCAGCAGTGAAGCGGGCAGGGGCCTCTCCTACGAGCAGTACTTC.

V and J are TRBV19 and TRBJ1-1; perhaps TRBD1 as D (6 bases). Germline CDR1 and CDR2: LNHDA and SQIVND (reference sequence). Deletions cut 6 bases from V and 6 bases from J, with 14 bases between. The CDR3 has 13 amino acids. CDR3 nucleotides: TGTGCCAGTAGCTGGGGGCGTAGGGCTGAAGCTTTCTTT. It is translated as CASSWGRRAEAFF.

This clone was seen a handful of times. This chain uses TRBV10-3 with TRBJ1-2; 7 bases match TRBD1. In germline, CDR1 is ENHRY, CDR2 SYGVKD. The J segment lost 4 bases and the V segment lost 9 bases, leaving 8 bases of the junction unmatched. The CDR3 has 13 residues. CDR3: CAITGVGSYGYTF. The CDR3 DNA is TGTGCCATTACAGGGGTAGGCTCCTATGGCTACACCTTC.

CDR3 residues: CASSTGLAGGRTDTQYF. In DNA, the CDR3 is TGTGCCAGCAGCACGGGACTAGCGGGGGGGCGCACAGATACGCAGTATTTT. The rearrangement links TRBV5-8 to TRBJ2-3; TRBD2 matches at 16 bases. CDR1 is SGHTS, CDR2 YDEGEE, per germline. CDR3 length: 17 residues. V lost 4 bases and J lost 1; bases outside the gene matches: 3.

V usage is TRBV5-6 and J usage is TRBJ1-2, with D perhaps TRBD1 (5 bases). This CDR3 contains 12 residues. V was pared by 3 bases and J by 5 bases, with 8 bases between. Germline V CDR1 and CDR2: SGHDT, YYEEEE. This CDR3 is CASSWEGYGYTF. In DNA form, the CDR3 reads TGTGCCAGCAGCTGGGAGGGGTATGGCTACACCTTC.

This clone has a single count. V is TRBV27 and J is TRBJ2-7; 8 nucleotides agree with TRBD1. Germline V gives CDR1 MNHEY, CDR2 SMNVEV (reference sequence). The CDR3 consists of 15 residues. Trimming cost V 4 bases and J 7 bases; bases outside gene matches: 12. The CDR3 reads CASSWGTGARREQYF. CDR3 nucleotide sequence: TGTGCCAGCAGTTGGGGGACAGGCGCCAGGAGAGAGCAGTACTTC.

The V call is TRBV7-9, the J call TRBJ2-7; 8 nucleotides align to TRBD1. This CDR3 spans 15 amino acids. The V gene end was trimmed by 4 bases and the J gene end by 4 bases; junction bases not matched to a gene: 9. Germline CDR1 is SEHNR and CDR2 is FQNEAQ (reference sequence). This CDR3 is CASSSSGQGIYEQYF. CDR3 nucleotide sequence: TGTGCCAGCAGCTCCTCCGGACAGGGAATTTACGAGCAGTACTTC.

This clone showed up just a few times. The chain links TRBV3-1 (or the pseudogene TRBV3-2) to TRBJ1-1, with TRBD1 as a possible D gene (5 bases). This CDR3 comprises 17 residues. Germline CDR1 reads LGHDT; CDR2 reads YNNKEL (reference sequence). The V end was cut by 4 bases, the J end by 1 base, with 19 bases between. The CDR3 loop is CASSPPFHGQGNTEAFF. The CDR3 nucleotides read TGTGCCAGCAGCCCTCCTTTCCATGGGCAGGGGAACACTGAAGCTTTCTTT.

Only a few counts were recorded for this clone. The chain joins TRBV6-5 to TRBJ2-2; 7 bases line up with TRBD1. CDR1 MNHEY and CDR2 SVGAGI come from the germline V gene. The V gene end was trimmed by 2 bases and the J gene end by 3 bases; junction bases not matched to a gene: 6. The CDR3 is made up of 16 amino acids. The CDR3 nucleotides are TGTGCCAGCAGTTACAGGGCAACAGGGGACACCGGGGAGCTGTTTTTT. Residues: CASSYRATGDTGELFF.

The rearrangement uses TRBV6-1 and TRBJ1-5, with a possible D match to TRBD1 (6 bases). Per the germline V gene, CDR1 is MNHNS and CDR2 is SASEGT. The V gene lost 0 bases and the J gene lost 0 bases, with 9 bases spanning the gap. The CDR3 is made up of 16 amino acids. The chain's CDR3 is CASSEAPGASNQPQHF. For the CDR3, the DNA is TGTGCCAGCAGTGAAGCGCCAGGGGCTAGCAATCAGCCCCAGCATTTT.